In this sample, the clone carrying this T cell receptor beta chain turned up a few times. This record comes from a study of cytomegalovirus exposure and HLA in healthy donors. This table comes from immunoSEQ multiplex PCR, and its TCRdb copy is limited to in-frame clones, with some not included. The sample lists roughly 150,000 clones, 80% to 95% occurring once. Deletions cut 0 bases from V and 8 bases from J, with 9 bases between. There are 13 residues in the CDR3. Germline V CDR1 and CDR2: SGHRS, YFSETQ. The clonotype comes from a man between 18 and 35 years old in good health and CMV-seronegative. This chain links TRBV5-1 with TRBJ2-1; D unclear. The sequenced sample consisted of PBMCs. CDR3 protein: CASSLVAVDEQFF. CDR3 nucleotides: TGCGCCAGCAGCTTGGTGGCAGTCGATGAGCAGTTCTTC.